This T cell receptor beta chain was identified in a study of cytomegalovirus exposure and HLA in healthy donors (dated by TCRdb to the late 2010s). For context, the study as a whole: According to an earlier analysis of 587 of the donors, about 179 million T cells yielded 90 million to 140 million unique TCR beta sequences and about 300 Gb of sequence data. HLA typing included class I and class II loci at four-digit resolution. The number of donors typed differed by locus, with roughly 620-630 for A, B, C, DRB1 and DQB1, over 500 for DQA1, 600 to 610 for DPA1, and roughly 450 for DPB1. All discovery cohort repertoires had been generated on a single sequencing platform. An earlier analysis of about 620 of the donors applied high-throughput TCR beta sequencing to assess whether each TCR beta V gene segment acted as functional or pseudogenic. The study was designed to test whether signatures of past pathogen exposure could be identified by cataloging public T cell receptors. On average, roughly 250,000 unique TCR beta nucleotide sequences were sequenced per donor among a few hundred genotyped donors of the cohort, with roughly a sixth of those sequences being non-productive. The later analysis used no new phenotypic data to find candidate immune exposures, relying instead on TCR beta sequences and their occurrence across donors. In a later analysis, previously published TCR beta repertoires from fewer than 750 donors were re-analyzed and high-resolution HLA genotyping was added so that TCR occurrence patterns could be studied. Besides the first cohort of hundreds of subjects, a separate validation cohort made up of over 100 different subjects was used. The T cell repertoires of under 700 subjects were profiled by immunosequencing and related to cytomegalovirus serostatus. Five DR-DQ haplotypes were treated as single units for association and clustering because of strong linkage in the cohort. In a later genetic analysis, genome-wide SNP genotypes for about three fifths of the roughly 670 donors were used, and that subset was treated as a discovery cohort. Roughly 300 gigabases of sequencing data and around 90 million unique TCR sequences made up an early release that covered over 550 HLA-typed donors. Among the 398 genotyped donors, around 81% belonged to the genetic ancestry cluster associated with self-reported Caucasian donors. Donor age, sex, ethnicity and CMV serostatus were compiled alongside the repertoire data. To predict cytomegalovirus infection status, the study combined high-throughput TCR immunosequencing, statistical association of individual TCRs with disease status, and machine learning.

To note about this clone: Which antigen it targets is not known. No much larger clonotype is one base removed from it; base qualities were not supplied.

The study at large found these results: The cohort was sequenced for TCR beta chains only, and without alpha or paired-chain data the features that could be detected were limited. In both the original and validation cohorts, the classifier was reported to diagnose cytomegalovirus status with high specificity and sensitivity. About 15 rarely observed V segments, including chromosome 9 orphons, were excluded from the earlier analysis of approximately 500 of the donors because counts were too low. A further reported finding was that TCR beta sequences accurately predicted the HLA-A and HLA-B alleles for most subjects in the first cohort. In vitro tests confirmed that a few of the cytomegalovirus-associated TCR beta chains recognize cytomegalovirus antigens. Linkage disequilibrium might explain the correlated functional status among segregating V segments, but an unknown experimental factor could not be excluded. In a later analysis, some 18,000 TCR beta sequences were associated with specific HLA alleles at a false discovery rate of 0.05. In a later genetic analysis, a missense DCLRE1C variant was associated with V-gene and J-gene trimming of TCR beta chains, and the association was replicated in an independent cohort. Most TCR sequences were seen in very few donors, while some public TCRs were found in many individuals. A total of 150 or so TCR beta chains were listed by the study as associated with cytomegalovirus. In a later analysis, HLA-associated TCR beta chains were found to be more clonally expanded and to have lower generation probabilities than equally common non-associated chains. The presence/absence analyses assumed that sequencing depth was roughly uniform across donors, and that assumption may not be true. According to a later analysis, TCR association rates differed among HLA loci, with DRB1 alleles showing the most associated TCRs and HLA-C alleles showing the fewest. A cluster of highly shared sequence variants was judged likely to represent a technical artifact of the sequencing pipeline. The authors suggested that the approach could potentially be generalized to other disease states and immunological phenotypes. In a later analysis, several top co-occurrence clusters were reported to appear linked to parvovirus B19, influenza, CMV and Epstein-Barr virus. Because HLA typing was unavailable for some donors at each locus, only the typed subset was used in association tests. In a later analysis, most CMV-associated TCR beta chains were found to appear HLA-restricted, with HLA associations seemingly driven largely by CMV exposure. In an earlier analysis of approximately 590 of the donors, most TCR beta V segments appeared in productive rearrangements about 90% or about 30% of the time, broadly matching IMGT annotations. Compared with the roughly 720-donor mean, donors in an Asian-associated ancestry cluster had fewer N-insertions in productive TCRs, according to a later genetic analysis. When HLA alleles, especially DR and DQ, strongly co-occurred, TCR associations were difficult to assign to individual alleles. CMV serostatus was the only immune exposure information available for the cohort.

In total, around 600 healthy bone marrow donors made up the cohort. At the time of sampling, every cohort member was nominally healthy, though immune exposures that went unrecorded were likely present. The donor tested CMV seronegative and was one of the 352 seronegative cohort members. A peripheral blood sample was provided by each donor, and peripheral blood mononuclear cells were used for TCR beta sequencing. The Qiagen DNeasy Blood Extraction Kit was used to extract genomic DNA from the blood cell samples. Library method: the immunoSEQ multiplex PCR assay. For the multiplex PCR, a mixture combining 60 forward primers for TCR Vbeta segments and 13 reverse primers for TCR Jbeta segments was used. The CDR3 region of rearranged TCR beta genes was amplified from genomic DNA with a multiplex PCR assay. Amplified TCR beta libraries were sequenced as 87-base-pair reads on the Illumina HiSeq System. Regarding the original processing steps: A later analysis tallied tens of millions of unique TCR beta chains across the 700 or so repertoires, and approximately 12 million of those chains were shared by two or more donors. Raw reads were error-corrected and collapsed into unique sequences with a nearest-neighbor algorithm that merged closely related sequences to remove PCR and sequencing errors. To assign V, D and J gene segments, CDR3 sequences were aligned to IMGT reference sequences. Each retained sequence needed at least a six-nucleotide match to both a V gene segment and a J gene segment. A rearrangement was called productive if the CDR3 had no stop codons and remained in frame with V and J, and every other rearrangement was called non-productive. CDR3 was defined by IMGT convention, running from the second conserved V-encoded cysteine to the conserved J-encoded phenylalanine. In an earlier analysis of around 640 of the donors, sequences lacking an unambiguous match to a single V gene segment were excluded. An earlier analysis of several hundred of the donors called V segments functional above 56.7% productive rearrangements and segregating when the between-donor standard deviation exceeded 5%. A statistical classification framework was built to diagnose cytomegalovirus status from the catalog of TCR beta chain sequences. V and J gene assignment, in a later analysis, came from comparing TCR nucleotide sequences with IMGT/GENE-DB human TR gene sequences. In a later analysis, CDR3 sequences and most-parsimonious VDJ recombination scenarios were assigned using the TCRdist pipeline. A later analysis defined each TCR beta chain by its CDR3 amino acid sequence plus V-gene family, and excluded reads lacking a unique V-gene family. As a way to deal with suspected cross-contamination and a sequencing artifact, a later analysis dropped more than 500 nucleotide sequences that were highly shared and had low generation probability. A later analysis calculated a clonal expansion index for each public chain from normalized within-repertoire ranks of inferred template counts. In a later analysis, generation probabilities were computed using a VDJ recombination model fitted to out-of-frame rearrangements, and the results were checked against IGoR. In a later analysis, hypergeometric tests were used to score TCR-TCR, TCR-HLA and TCR-CMV co-occurrence, with a repertoire-size bias correction applied to TCR pairs. In a later analysis, false discovery rates were estimated by permuting HLA or CMV assignments 20 times. In a later analysis, co-occurring TCRs were grouped using DBSCAN, with TCRdist sequence similarity added in when clustering inside HLA-allele-positive subsets. Repertoires with fewer than 30,000 or more than 120,000 public chains, plus five repertoires with anomalous nucleotide sharing, were excluded from co-occurrence clustering. TCRdb took over this immuneACCESS table, retaining in-frame rearrangements with V and J assigned. Such tables are incomplete; in checked studies, under half of the missing clones stem from an unresolved V gene, and the remainder is unexplained. The D gene and trimming were derived from the DNA, and the V and J assignments and clone size from that table. Here the sample has about 98,000 clones; approximately 69% occur a single time. The biggest ten clones account for less than 1.5% of the sample.

Sequenced sample: PBMCs. The receptor comes from a female donor in good health and CMV-seronegative.

The encoded CDR3 is CASSLWFPGGTGIGEKLFF. The bases read TGTGCCAGCAGCTTATGGTTTCCGGGTGGGACAGGGATTGGTGAAAAACTGTTTTTT. The chain is encoded by TRBV7-2 joined to TRBJ1-4; 9 bases in the middle match TRBD1. V has 2 bases trimmed and J has 7 bases trimmed; junction bases matching no gene number 17. Reading the germline V gene gives CDR1 SGHTA and CDR2 FQGNSA. The CDR3 runs 19 amino acids, cysteine and phenylalanine included. Just CDR3 DNA is preserved here, 57 bases in frame from base 1.